The 25 T cell receptor beta chains given below trace back to one sample, sequenced in a study of regulatory T cells in long-lasting Graves disease. Libraries of TCR beta came from iRepertoire HTBI primers plus Arm-PCR of CDR3 regions. One entry per CDR3 protein results from TCRdb running MiXCR on the multiplex PCR reads. Counted here are 350,000 to 550,000 distinct CDR3 sequences, less than 15% occurring once; the ten biggest clones make up around a sixth. Time point specified: newly diagnosed GD, antithyroid drugs for less than 3 months. PBMC RNA served as the TCR library source. These data also formed part of another study, on T cells in Graves' hyperthyroidism and ophthalmopathy.

The specimen comprised peripheral blood mononuclear cells (PBMCs), sampled at new diagnosis, from a patient treated with antithyroid drugs. These receptors came from a woman in her forties or fifties with Graves disease.

This clonotype was found many times. The V gene is TRBV28, the J gene TRBJ2-5; 11 bases match TRBD1. Trimming removed 3 bases from V and 4 bases from J; junction bases left unmatched: 13. This CDR3 is 18 amino acids long. Germline V lookup: CDR1 MDHEN, CDR2 SYDVKM. CDR3 sequence (DNA): TGTGCCAGCAGTTTCGGATTCGGGGGACAGGGGGACGGAGAGACCCAGTACTTC. It codes for CASSFGFGGQGDGETQYF.

This chain links TRBV29-1 with TRBJ2-7; D is perhaps TRBD1 (6 bases). With 4 bases removed from V and 0 bases from J, the gap between germline ends came to 7 bases. This CDR3 is 12 amino acids long. The germline V gene has CDR1 SQVTM and CDR2 ANQGSEA. CDR3 bases: TGCAGCGTTGGGGACACCTCCTACGAGCAGTACTTC. The encoded protein is CSVGDTSYEQYF.

This clonotype was counted ten times or more. The V call is TRBV7-8, the J call TRBJ2-7; no clear D gene. V was trimmed by 4 bases and J by 6 bases, leaving 10 bases between them. The CDR3 is made up of 12 amino acids. CDR1 is SGHVS and CDR2 is FQNEAQ in the germline V gene. The CDR3 loop is CASSYGPGEQYF. The CDR3 DNA sequence: TGTGCCAGCAGCTACGGGCCGGGCGAGCAGTACTTC.

Comment on this clonotype: This likely came from a read error, as a far larger clone is one base away. The J gene is TRBJ2-3, the V gene TRBV11-2; D gene uncertain. Judging by the DNA end, TRBJ2-1 fits better; the J call may be wrong. The CDR3 runs 13 residues. Germline CDR1 reads SGHAT; CDR2 reads FQNNGV. CDR3 loop: CASGLDRNNEQFF. The CDR3 DNA sequence: TGTGCCAGCGGCTTAGATCGAAACAATGAGCAGTTCTTC.

This clonotype was observed at least ten times. V usage is TRBV14 and J usage is TRBJ2-5, with D possibly TRBD1 on 6 matching bases. Per the germline V gene, CDR1 is SGHDN and CDR2 is FVKESK. Trimming removed 0 bases from V and 5 bases from J, with 13 bases in between. The CDR3 runs to 15 residues. CDR3 bases: TGTGCCAGCAGCCAAGAACTGGGGGCAGGGGAGACCCAGTACTTC. This encodes CASSQELGAGETQYF.

There are many counts of this clonotype. V and J are TRBV10-3 and TRBJ2-1, with 14 bases matching TRBD2. CDR3 length: 16 amino acids. V dropped 6 bases and J dropped 5; count of bases not matched to a gene: 6. Germline V gives CDR1 ENHRY, CDR2 SYGVKD. This CDR3 reads CAIRGTSGSIDNEQFF. CDR3 sequence (DNA): TGTGCCATCAGAGGGACTAGCGGGAGTATCGACAATGAGCAGTTCTTC.

This clonotype was picked up a small number of times. This chain connects TRBV2 to TRBJ2-3, with 8 bases that match TRBD2. J gave up 5 bases and V 2 bases, and 9 bases lay outside the gene matches. CDR1 and CDR2 from the germline V gene are SNHLY and FYNNEI. The CDR3 totals 16 residues. The chain's CDR3 is CASSELTAGAGDTQYF. The CDR3 nucleotides read TGTGCCAGCAGTGAATTGACAGCGGGAGCGGGAGATACGCAGTATTTT.

This clonotype occurred many times. The chain combines TRBV30 with TRBJ2-7, with 9 bases aligning to TRBD1. Germline V gene data show CDR1 as GTSNPN and CDR2 as SVGIG (reference sequence). CDR3 size: 13 residues. Unmatched junction bases numbered 8, after V lost 8 bases and J lost 3 bases. The CDR3 protein is CAGGRQGGYEQYF. In DNA form, the CDR3 reads TGTGCCGGGGGTCGACAGGGGGGCTACGAGCAGTACTTC.

This clonotype has ten or more counts. This sequence joins TRBV24-1 and TRBJ2-3; no clear D gene. The ends were cut back, 3 bases at V and 6 bases at J, with 9 bases in the middle. This CDR3 contains 13 residues. Germline V CDR1 and CDR2: KGHDR, SFDVKD. The CDR3 spells CATSDQPSDTQYF. CDR3 DNA: TGTGCCACCAGTGATCAACCCAGCGATACGCAGTATTTT.

This clonotype was detected a few times. This may be a read error, as it is one base from a much larger clone. This chain joins TRBV7-2 and TRBJ2-7; D remains ambiguous. The CDR3 is 15 amino acids. The germline V gene has CDR1 SGHTA and CDR2 FQGNSA. As DNA, the CDR3 is TGTGCCAGCAGCATAGGGTGGGCGTACTCCTACAAGCAGTACTTC. It translates to CASSIGWAYSYKQYF.

Concerning this clonotype: One base away lies a much larger clone, so this may be a sequencing read error. This chain connects TRBV28 to TRBJ1-1, with D tentatively TRBD1 (5 bases). The V end was cut by 6 bases, the J end by 4 bases, with 12 bases between. This CDR3 spans 13 amino acids. Germline V gives CDR1 MDHEN, CDR2 SYDVKM. CDR3 coding DNA: TGTGCCAGCAGGTTACCAGGGTCCACTGAAGCTTTCTTT. Translation gives CASRLPGSTEAFF.

The sample holds many counts of this clonotype. The rearrangement links TRBV20-1 to TRBJ2-7, with 9 bases matching TRBD1. Per germline, CDR1 DFQATT and CDR2 SNEGSKA (reference sequence). The V and J ends lost 6 bases and 5 bases, in that order; junction bases with no gene match: 11. The CDR3 covers 14 residues. CDR3 bases: TGCAGTGCACCCCCGGGACAGGGTTTTGACGAGCAGTACTTC. It specifies CSAPPGQGFDEQYF.

At least ten counts were recorded for this clonotype. The gene calls are TRBV2 and TRBJ2-5; D gene unclear. V lost 3 bases and J 0 bases, leaving 11 bases between the germline ends. The CDR3 has 15 amino acids. Germline CDR1 and CDR2: SNHLY and FYNNEI. This CDR3 is CASSEGGQYQETQYF. CDR3 sequence (DNA): TGTGCCAGCAGTGAGGGCGGCCAGTACCAAGAGACCCAGTACTTC.

This clonotype has a count of ten or more. This sequence joins TRBV28 and TRBJ2-1; TRBD2 aligns across 16 bases. The V and J ends lost 6 bases and 4 bases, in that order; junction bases with no gene match: 12. This CDR3 has 19 amino acids. In germline, CDR1 is MDHEN, CDR2 SYDVKM. The CDR3 reads CASRAGTSGRVAPYNEQFF. The CDR3 nucleotides are TGTGCCAGCAGGGCCGGGACTAGCGGGAGGGTGGCTCCATACAATGAGCAGTTCTTC.

The chain couples TRBV6-1 to TRBJ2-5; TRBD1 aligns across 7 bases. V lost 5 bases, J lost 2 bases, and 8 bases stayed unmatched. Germline V lookup: CDR1 MNHNS, CDR2 SASEGT. This CDR3 has 15 residues. The CDR3 DNA reads as TGTGCCAGCAGTCCCGGGACAGCGTTTCAAGAGACCCAGTACTTC. Amino acids: CASSPGTAFQETQYF.

There are many counts of this clonotype. This chain joins TRBV2 and TRBJ2-1, with D unclear. V was trimmed by 6 bases and J by 5 bases, leaving 8 bases between them. The CDR3 consists of 12 residues. Germline V gene data show CDR1 as SNHLY and CDR2 as FYNNEI. CDR3 coding DNA: TGTGCCAGCAGGGACCTCCACAATGAGCAGTTCTTC. Amino acids: CASRDLHNEQFF.

This clonotype was seen ten or more times. This chain connects TRBV27 to TRBJ2-3, with TRBD2 identical over 7 bases. The germline V gene encodes CDR1 MNHEY and CDR2 SMNVEV (reference sequence). V was pared by 2 bases and J by 2 bases, with 4 bases of the junction left unmatched. The CDR3 runs to 15 residues. CDR3 loop: CASSLASGHTDTQYF. In DNA form, the CDR3 reads TGTGCCAGCAGTTTAGCTAGCGGACACACAGATACGCAGTATTTT.

The rearrangement uses TRBV20-1 and TRBJ1-5; 10 bases fit TRBD1. J lost 5 bases, V lost 0 bases, and 4 bases had no gene match. CDR1 and CDR2 (germline): DFQATT, SNEGSKA (reference sequence). The CDR3 extends over 15 amino acids. Here the CDR3 DNA reads TGCAGTGCTAGAGATACCGGGACAGGGGATCAGCCCCAGCATTTT. Protein sequence: CSARDTGTGDQPQHF.

This clonotype showed up just a few times. A clone one base away is much larger, so this may be a read error. This is likely a read error, given that the CDR3 carries no conserved phenylalanine or tryptophan at its end. The chain has TRBV28 and TRBJ2-7, with 10 positions matching TRBD2. Germline V CDR1 and CDR2: MDHEN, SYDVKM. CDR3 size: 15 residues. The V segment lost 4 bases and the J segment 0 bases; nucleotides outside the gene matches: 3. The CDR3 sequence is CASSSGTSVSYEQYS. The DNA of the CDR3 is TGTGCCAGCAGTTCGGGGACTAGCGTCTCCTACGAGCAGTACTCC.

This clonotype was counted between two and nine times. The V call is TRBV10-3, the J call TRBJ2-5, with D perhaps matching TRBD2 (7 bases). Germline CDR1 ENHRY, CDR2 SYGVKD. CDR3 length: 15 residues. Trimming took 0 bases from V and 4 from J, leaving 12 bases between them. Written as DNA, the CDR3 is TGTGCCATCAGTGAGTCCGGGGGGCCGGGAGAGACCCAGTACTTC. Its protein product is CAISESGGPGETQYF.

This clonotype was counted at least ten times. This chain connects TRBV3-1 to TRBJ1-2; D is ambiguous. V dropped 3 bases and J dropped 14 bases, with 19 bases sitting between them. The CDR3 totals 13 residues. CDR1 and CDR2 from the germline V gene are LGHDT and YNNKEL (reference sequence). The CDR3 here is CASSHREEMTRTF. For the CDR3, the DNA is TGTGCCAGCAGCCATAGGGAGGAGATGACAAGGACCTTC.

There are a few counts of this clonotype. The V call is TRBV11-2, the J call TRBJ2-6; D gene uncertain. The CDR3 contains 16 residues. CDR1 and CDR2 (germline): SGHAT, FQNNGV. The V gene lost 5 bases and the J gene lost 1 base, with 12 bases spanning the gap. DNA for the CDR3: TGTGCCAGCAGCCCCAATTTCGGGTCTGGGGCCAACGTCCTGACTTTC. Protein: CASSPNFGSGANVLTF.

This clonotype was found many times. This chain joins TRBV7-9 and TRBJ2-7; 14 bases map to TRBD2. CDR1 and CDR2 (germline): SEHNR, FQNEAQ (reference sequence). Trimming removed 4 bases from V and 3 bases from J; junction bases left unmatched: 2. The CDR3 length is 15 residues. CDR3 coding DNA: TGTGCCAGCAGCTCGACTAGCGGGAGGGACTACGAGCAGTACTTC. Protein: CASSSTSGRDYEQYF.

In its sample, this clonotype was seen many times. An end of the junction does not agree with germline; a read error may underlie this. The CDR3: CASSLEGTSRDTQYF. In DNA form, the CDR3 reads TGCGCCAGCAGCTTGGAAGGGACTAGCAGAGATACGCAGTATTTT. The chain couples TRBV5-1 to TRBJ2-3; 9 nucleotides agree with TRBD2. Germline lookup yields CDR1 SGHRS and CDR2 YFSETQ. This CDR3 has 15 residues.

The gene calls are TRBV15 and TRBJ2-3; D is uncertain. Trimming took 0 bases from V and 2 from J, leaving 12 bases between them. Germline assignment: CDR1 LNHNV and CDR2 YYDKDF (reference sequence). The CDR3 runs to 16 residues. CDR3 protein: CATSRESLLVTDTQYF. Here the CDR3 DNA reads TGTGCCACCAGCAGAGAGAGTTTGTTAGTCACAGATACGCAGTATTTT.